This T cell receptor beta chain stems from a study of regulatory T cells in long-lasting Graves disease. Germline V gives CDR1 SQVTM, CDR2 ANQGSEA. This CDR3 is 13 amino acids long. V gave up 4 bases and J gave up 7 bases, with 14 bases separating them. Assembly of TCR beta libraries relied on iRepertoire HTBI primers together with Arm-PCR of CDR3 regions. TCRdb reanalysed the multiplex PCR reads using MiXCR and keeps one entry per CDR3 protein. Of approximately 480,000 distinct CDR3 sequences detected, roughly 15% appear once; the ten largest clones hold approximately 12%. This clonotype was observed many times. Sample time point: newly diagnosed GD, antithyroid drugs for less than 3 months. The TCR library was prepared using RNA isolated from PBMCs. The sample was also linked to a second study, of T cells in Graves' hyperthyroidism and ophthalmopathy.

The chain links TRBV29-1 to TRBJ2-1; D tentatively fits TRBD1 or TRBD2 (5 bases each). This TCR was sampled from a man in his forties or fifties with Graves disease. The sample here was peripheral blood mononuclear cells (PBMCs), taken at new diagnosis, from a patient treated with antithyroid drugs. Here the CDR3 reads CSVGWGIANEQFF. As DNA, the CDR3 is TGCAGCGTTGGCTGGGGGATTGCAAATGAGCAGTTCTTC.